Listed below are T cell receptor beta chains from one sample, sequenced in a study of T-cell memory formation after mild COVID-19. From the 5' RACE reads, TCRdb called clonotypes with MiXCR, one entry per CDR3 protein. The sample shows some 180,000 distinct CDR3 sequences, over 10% of them seen only once. The sequenced material came from PBMCs or a T cell subset sorted from them (not recorded which). The source is a man between 18 and 35 years old who had mild COVID-19 (a few samples of this study predate the infection). Cell type and time point are not known. CDR3s include the opening cysteine and the closing phenylalanine or tryptophan. Fields, in order: clone size, D gene, V gene, J gene, CDR3 protein, CDR3 DNA. The D gene is left open where the match is weak. Expanded clones get a size class; other rows say once, few or many, or leave the size out.

few	.	TRBV7-9	TRBJ1-5	CASSLSHLDQPQHF	TGTGCCAGCAGTCTATCCCATTTAGACCAGCCCCAGCATTTT
.	.	TRBV20-1	TRBJ2-3	CSARGTLGDTQYF	TGCAGTGCTCGCGGGACACTGGGAGATACGCAGTATTTT
few	TRBD1	TRBV25-1	TRBJ1-2	CASSITGDGYTF	TGTGCCAGCAGTATCACAGGGGACGGCTACACCTTC
few	.	TRBV7-2	TRBJ2-1	CASSVDWSSYNEQFF	TGTGCCAGCAGCGTCGACTGGAGCTCCTACAATGAGCAGTTCTTC
few	.	TRBV20-1	TRBJ1-2	CSATPARARGYTF	TGCAGTGCCACGCCCGCGAGGGCGCGAGGCTACACCTTC
.	.	TRBV12-3/TRBV12-4	TRBJ1-2	CASSFRGTGYGYTF	TGTGCCAGCAGTTTTCGGGGGACGGGCTATGGCTACACCTTC
few	TRBD1	TRBV2	TRBJ2-7	CASSEQGEFYEQYF	TGTGCCAGCAGTGAACAGGGGGAGTTCTACGAGCAGTACTTC
many	.	TRBV12-3/TRBV12-4	TRBJ1-4	CASSLNGGMGEKLFF	TGTGCCAGCAGTTTAAACGGGGGCATGGGAGAAAAACTGTTTTTT
many	.	TRBV7-2	TRBJ1-1	CASSPSLDMNTEAFF	TGTGCCAGCAGCCCGTCACTGGATATGAACACTGAAGCTTTCTTT
few	TRBD2	TRBV24-1	TRBJ2-2	CATSGASGGVGELFF	TGTGCCACCAGTGGAGCTAGCGGGGGAGTCGGGGAGCTGTTTTTT
.	TRBD2	TRBV5-4	TRBJ2-5	CASSLRAGGGETQYF	TGTGCCAGCAGCTTGAGAGCGGGGGGTGGAGAGACCCAGTACTTC
.	.	TRBV20-1	TRBJ1-3	CSAKDVSSGNTIYF	TGCAGTGCGAAGGACGTAAGCTCTGGAAACACCATATATTTT
.	.	TRBV27	TRBJ1-5	CASAAGHQPQHF	TGTGCCAGCGCCGCAGGCCATCAGCCCCAGCATTTT
.	.	TRBV5-1	TRBJ2-5	CASSRSGGLHQETQYF	TGCGCCAGCAGCCGGTCGGGGGGCCTTCACCAAGAGACCCAGTACTTC